The T cell receptor (beta chain) described here comes from a study of cytomegalovirus exposure and HLA in healthy donors (dated by TCRdb to about 2017). Describing the broader study: A later analysis indicated that the roughly 130 validation repertoires were generated on the platform also employed for the 666 repertoires of the first cohort. The study was designed to test whether signatures of past pathogen exposure could be identified by cataloging public T cell receptors. A separate validation cohort of roughly 130 different subjects was used in addition to the roughly 700-subject first cohort. To predict cytomegalovirus infection status, the study brought together high-throughput TCR immunosequencing, statistical association of individual TCRs with disease status, and machine learning.

A note on this clone: Its antigen specificity is not known. No base qualities exist here, and no much larger clone lies one base off it.

Overall study results and their limits: The authors suggested that the approach could potentially be extended to other disease states and immunological phenotypes. Most TCR sequences were observed very rarely across donors, whereas some public TCRs were present in many individuals. In vitro tests confirmed that a few of the cytomegalovirus-associated TCR beta chains recognize cytomegalovirus antigens. A later analysis lacked HLA typing for the validation cohort, so it scored co-occurrence in that cohort across all 110 or so repertoires. A total of roughly 160 TCR beta chains were listed by the study as associated with cytomegalovirus. A later analysis found that TCRs clustered in the first cohort also tended to co-occur in the 130 or so validation repertoires, with roughly 95% of cluster scores above 0. In both the original and validation cohorts, the classifier was reported to diagnose cytomegalovirus status with high specificity and sensitivity.

The CDR3 goes from the cysteine to the phenylalanine over 14 residues. Only CDR3 DNA is held: 42 bases, read in frame from base 1. The germline V gene (reference sequence) specifies PRHDT as CDR1 and FYEKMQ as CDR2. The germline V end is reduced by 4 bases and the J end by 4 bases; junction bases left unmatched: 6. The donors were included in the validation cohort of roughly 130 subjects, a group kept apart from the approximately 670-subject first cohort. The library came from the immunoSEQ multiplex PCR assay. Concerning the study's data processing: A statistical classification framework was developed to diagnose cytomegalovirus status using the catalog of TCR beta chain sequences. In its TCRdb copy, this immuneACCESS table keeps in-frame sequences only and misses some clones. Where compared with another copy, unresolved V genes explain less than half of these, and the others have no known cause. V and J calls and clone size are given by that table; D and trimming were obtained from the DNA. The sample contains 110,000 or so clones, around 89% of them found a single time. The leading ten clones occupy approximately 1.8% of the sample.

Sequenced input: PBMCs. The source of this sequence is a man between 18 and 29 years old in good health and CMV-seronegative. This chain joins TRBV13 to TRBJ1-2; TRBD1 fits 7 bases in the junction. The base sequence is TGTGCCAGCAGCTCACGGACAGGCCTCTATGGCTACACCTTC. Translation gives CASSSRTGLYGYTF.